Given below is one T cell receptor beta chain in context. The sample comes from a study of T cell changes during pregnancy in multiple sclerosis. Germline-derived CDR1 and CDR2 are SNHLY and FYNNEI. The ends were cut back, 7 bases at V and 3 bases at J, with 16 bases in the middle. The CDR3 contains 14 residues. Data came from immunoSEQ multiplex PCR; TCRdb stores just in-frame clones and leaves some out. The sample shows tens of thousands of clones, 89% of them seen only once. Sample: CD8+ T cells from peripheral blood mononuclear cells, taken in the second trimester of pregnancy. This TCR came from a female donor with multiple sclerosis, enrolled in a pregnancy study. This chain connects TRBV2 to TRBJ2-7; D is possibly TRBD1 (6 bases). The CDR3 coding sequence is TGTGCCAGCATTTTTGCAGGGGCTGGCTACGAGCAGTACTTC. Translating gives CASIFAGAGYEQYF. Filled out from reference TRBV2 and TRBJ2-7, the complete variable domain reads EPEVTQTPSHQVTQMGQEVILRCVPISNHLYFYWYRQILGQKVEFLVSFYNNEISEKSEIFDDQFSVERPDGSNFTLKIRSTKLEDSAMYFCASIFAGAGYEQYFGPGTRLTVT.